The TCR beta chain under discussion was sequenced for a study of blood T cell repertoires in COVID-19 (dated by TCRdb to between 2020 and 2021). For the study in its entirety: Samples covering the acute and convalescent phases of COVID-19 were provided by collaborators in the United States, Italy and Spain. Subjects who had been exposed to COVID-19, were actively infected with it, or had recovered from it provided the deeply sampled blood TCRbeta repertoires that made up the dataset. Where available, HLA class I and class II types were obtained from metadata supplied by the sample provider rather than from assay-based typing. The repertoires were released in a freely available public database meant as a resource for research on the immune response to SARS-CoV-2. Samples came from the ongoing ImmuneRACE study (first 160 participants) plus 1,254 subjects from 6 global collaborators. The prospective study material was composed of cDNA or gDNA derived from T cells, B-cell-depleted T cells, or PBMCs. A de-identified subject ID, COVID-19 status, age in years and sex were almost always included in the sample metadata.

Whole blood was collected in K2EDTA tubes by collaborating institutions according to the institutions' own protocols. Collaborator samples were shipped for TCRbeta analysis as frozen whole blood, isolated PBMCs, or DNA extracted from either sample type. TCRbeta CDR3 regions were amplified from genomic DNA using the immunoSEQ Assay, a bias-controlled multiplex PCR. The original pipeline was this. Nucleated cell counts per sample were estimated from amplification of reference gene primers within the assay. Sequence reads were collapsed and filtered to measure the absolute abundance of every unique TCRbeta CDR3 rearrangement. For each sample, productive Simpson clonality was calculated as the square root of Simpson's diversity index over productive rearrangements. TCRdb obtained this table from immuneACCESS and retained in-frame rearrangements with V and J assigned. These tables miss some clones; where compared with another copy, unresolved V genes account for less than half of the shortfall, and the remainder is unexplained. For V, J and clone size, that table is used; D and trimming come from the DNA. Counted in this sample were about 94,000 clones; more than 75% of them appeared once. 4.9% of the sample is held by the ten biggest clonotypes.

Measured from the cysteine to the phenylalanine, the CDR3 is 15 residues long. Just the 45-base CDR3 DNA is kept, in frame starting at base 1. Taken from the germline V gene (reference sequence), the CDR1 and CDR2 loops are LNHDA and SQIVND. Trimming removed 7 bases from V and 1 base from J; the gene matches leave 8 bases unexplained. Regarding this clone: It lacks a known antigen. Base qualities were left out, and no much larger clone turns up one base away.

General findings and caveats noted by the study authors: Clinical and demographic metadata were provided uncurated, with the amount varying by source and participant.

The sequence derives from an elderly woman with acute or convalescent COVID-19. Sequencing input: peripheral blood. The receptor chain draws on TRBV19 and TRBJ1-1, with 8 bases in between that match TRBD1. The DNA reads as follows: TGTGCCAGTACCCGACAGGGGCCCGCGAACACTGAAGCTTTCTTT. This gives the protein CASTRQGPANTEAFF.